These T cell receptor beta chains were read from a single sample in a study of CD8 T cells in ankylosing spondylitis. Using its own MiXCR run on the 5' RACE reads, TCRdb lists one record per CDR3 protein. The sample consists of 750,000 to 850,000 distinct CDR3 sequences, about 10% of them appearing once. Sequenced input: blood, either unsorted or a sorted T cell fraction (not recorded which). The origin of the receptors is a male donor with ankylosing spondylitis. The CDR3 runs from the conserved cysteine through the conserved F or W. D genes are given only for firm matches. The size entry is marked missing in some rows and otherwise reads once, few, many or a size class.

CDR3aa | CDR3nt | d_gene | v_gene | abundance | j_gene
CASSHPPRASYGYTF | TGCGCCAGCAGCCATCCCCCCAGGGCCAGCTATGGCTACACCTTC | NA | TRBV4-1 | NA | TRBJ1-2
CATSEETSGGYNEQFF | TGTGCCACCAGTGAGGAAACTAGCGGGGGCTACAATGAGCAGTTCTTC | TRBD2 | TRBV24-1 | many | TRBJ2-1
CSVVASLSSYEQYF | TGCAGCGTTGTCGCCTCCCTTAGCTCCTACGAGCAGTACTTC | NA | TRBV29-1 | many | TRBJ2-7
CSLNAGTAFEQFF | TGCAGCCTGAATGCTGGGACGGCGTTCGAGCAGTTCTTC | NA | TRBV20-1 | few | TRBJ2-1
CASSVALAGGNTGELFF | TGTGCCAGCAGCGTAGCTCTAGCGGGGGGAAACACCGGGGAGCTGTTTTTT | TRBD2 | TRBV9 | many | TRBJ2-2
CSARKTASSYNEQFF | TGCAGTGCTAGAAAGACCGCGAGCTCCTACAATGAGCAGTTCTTC | NA | TRBV20-1 | few | TRBJ2-1
CASSPRRGTDTQYF | TGTGCCAGCAGCCCCAGAAGAGGCACAGATACGCAGTATTTT | NA | TRBV6-1 | NA | TRBJ2-3
CASSPGGGEPQHF | TGTGCCAGCAGTCCAGGGGGAGGGGAGCCCCAGCATTTT | TRBD1 | TRBV6-6 | NA | TRBJ1-5
CASTGPGTEAFF | TGTGCCAGCACCGGACCGGGAACTGAAGCTTTCTTT | NA | TRBV25-1 | NA | TRBJ1-1
CASSLQGDEQFF | TGCGCCAGCAGTCTTCAGGGCGATGAGCAGTTCTTC | NA | TRBV5-1 | many | TRBJ2-1
CSARKDGTYEQYF | TGCAGTGCTAGGAAGGACGGTACCTACGAGCAGTACTTC | NA | TRBV20-1 | many | TRBJ2-7
CASSSPWTRYGYTF | TGTGCCAGCAGCTCCCCCTGGACCAGATATGGCTACACCTTC | NA | TRBV5-5 | few | TRBJ1-2
CASSEEGQETQYF | TGTGCCAGCAGTGAAGAGGGACAAGAGACCCAGTACTTC | NA | TRBV2 | few | TRBJ2-5
CASSQLSGVPEAFF | TGTGCCAGCAGCCAACTTTCAGGGGTTCCTGAAGCTTTCTTT | NA | TRBV3-1 | NA | TRBJ1-1
CSAKPGASVYGYTF | TGCAGTGCTAAGCCAGGGGCGTCGGTCTATGGCTACACCTTC | NA | TRBV20-1 | few | TRBJ1-2
CSVEVRAGLTVWTQYF | TGCAGCGTTGAAGTTCGAGCAGGCCTAACGGTGTGGACCCAGTACTTC | NA | TRBV29-1 | few | TRBJ2-5
CASSSGPRYNEQFF | TGCGCCAGCAGCTCCGGGCCCCGGTACAATGAGCAGTTCTTC | NA | TRBV4-3 | many | TRBJ2-1
CASSLEWVNEQFF | TGCGCCAGCAGCTTGGAGTGGGTTAATGAGCAGTTCTTC | NA | TRBV5-1 | many | TRBJ2-1
CASSSTGMSYEQYF | TGTGCCAGCAGCTCGACAGGGATGTCTTACGAGCAGTACTTC | TRBD1 | TRBV5-6 | few | TRBJ2-7
CASSQPGHIGYTF | TGCGCCAGCAGCCAACCTGGACATATCGGCTACACCTTC | NA | TRBV4-3 | few | TRBJ1-2
CASSPRRGEETQYF | TGTGCCAGCAGCCCCCGACGGGGGGAAGAGACCCAGTACTTC | TRBD2 | TRBV7-2 | few | TRBJ2-5
CTGTPSPLETQYF | TGCACCGGGACGCCCTCTCCCCTAGAGACCCAGTACTTC | NA | TRBV20-1 | many | TRBJ2-5
CSARTSGPSSYF | TGCAGTGCTAGGACTAGCGGGCCCTCCTCGTACTTC | TRBD2 | TRBV20-1 | NA | TRBJ2-7
CASSPQALRDSGRPLHF | TGTGCCAGCAGCCCCCAAGCCCTCCGGGACAGCGGCCGGCCCCTCCACTTT | TRBD1 | TRBV6-1 | NA | TRBJ1-6
CASEDRQVEETQYF | TGCGCCAGCGAAGACCGACAGGTCGAAGAGACCCAGTACTTC | NA | TRBV10-1 | NA | TRBJ2-5
CASSFGQGQETQYF | TGTGCCAGCAGTTTTGGACAGGGCCAAGAGACCCAGTACTTC | TRBD1 | TRBV6-5 | many | TRBJ2-5
CSATAGGPYNEQFF | TGCAGTGCTACAGCGGGAGGGCCGTACAATGAGCAGTTCTTC | TRBD2 | TRBV20-1 | NA | TRBJ2-1
CASSSGTTYEQYF | TGTGCCAGCAGCTCCGGGACAACCTACGAGCAGTACTTC | NA | TRBV7-9 | many | TRBJ2-7
CASSPGGLDQPQHF | TGTGCCAGCTCACCGGGAGGGCTGGATCAGCCCCAGCATTTT | NA | TRBV18 | few | TRBJ1-5
CASSLWETASGFF | TGTGCCAGCAGCTTGTGGGAGACTGCAAGTGGTTTCTTT | NA | TRBV5-6 | few | TRBJ1-1
CASSYSRGGVQPQHF | TGTGCCAGCAGTTACAGTAGGGGAGGGGTTCAGCCCCAGCATTTT | NA | TRBV6-5 | many | TRBJ1-5
CSARMAGRGKDTEAFF | TGCAGTGCTAGGATGGCGGGGCGCGGAAAGGACACTGAAGCTTTCTTT | NA | TRBV20-1 | NA | TRBJ1-1
CASSQVGATGYTF | TGCGCCAGCAGCCAAGTCGGGGCTACCGGCTACACCTTC | NA | TRBV4-3 | NA | TRBJ1-2
CASSPAPNRQGYNSPLHF | TGTGCCAGCAGTCCAGCCCCAAATAGACAGGGCTATAATTCACCCCTCCACTTT | TRBD1 | TRBV28 | few | TRBJ1-6
CSATPGLANYGYTF | TGCAGTGCTACCCCGGGACTAGCTAACTATGGCTACACCTTC | NA | TRBV20-1 | few | TRBJ1-2
CASSYSSGGGNHYEQYF | TGTGCCAGCAGTTACTCGAGTGGGGGAGGGAACCACTACGAGCAGTACTTC | TRBD2 | TRBV6-5 | few | TRBJ2-7
CASSWGLAADTQYF | TGTGCCAGCAGCTGGGGACTAGCGGCTGATACGCAGTATTTT | TRBD2 | TRBV6-2/TRBV6-3 | NA | TRBJ2-3
CSASPGRDYGYTF | TGCAGTGCTAGTCCGGGAAGGGACTATGGCTACACCTTC | NA | TRBV20-1 | NA | TRBJ1-2
CSASKGAYEQYF | TGCAGTGCTAGTAAGGGGGCCTACGAGCAGTACTTC | NA | TRBV20-1 | many | TRBJ2-7
CSALPGQGYSPLHF | TGCAGTGCCTTACCGGGACAGGGGTACTCACCCCTCCACTTT | TRBD1 | TRBV20-1 | many | TRBJ1-6
CASSLGPDQGTQYF | TGTGCCAGCTCACTTGGACCGGACCAAGGGACCCAGTACTTC | NA | TRBV18 | many | TRBJ2-5
CASRRREGWDTGELFF | TGTGCCAGCAGAAGACGAGAGGGATGGGACACCGGGGAGCTGTTTTTT | NA | TRBV2 | once | TRBJ2-2
CASSRDTIYEQYF | TGCGCCAGCAGCAGGGACACGATCTACGAGCAGTACTTC | NA | TRBV5-1 | few | TRBJ2-7
CASSPSRGVISNEQFF | TGTGCCAGCAGCCCGTCGAGGGGCGTAATCTCGAATGAGCAGTTCTTC | NA | TRBV7-6 | NA | TRBJ2-1
CASSPVGVLNTEAFF | TGTGCCAGCAGCCCTGTAGGGGTCCTGAACACTGAAGCTTTCTTT | NA | TRBV6-2/TRBV6-3 | NA | TRBJ1-1
CASSWSDGPYEQYF | TGTGCCAGCAGCTGGTCGGACGGTCCCTACGAGCAGTACTTC | NA | TRBV11-1 | NA | TRBJ2-7
CSVGSRVGYEQYF | TGCAGCGTTGGATCCAGGGTGGGATACGAGCAGTACTTC | NA | TRBV29-1 | few | TRBJ2-7
CASSLVSVVWTF | TGTGCCAGCAGCTTAGTGAGCGTTGTGTGGACCTTC | NA | TRBV7-2 | NA | TRBJ1-2
CASSFIRDYGYTF | TGTGCCAGCAGCTTCATTCGGGACTATGGCTACACCTTC | NA | TRBV7-8 | few | TRBJ1-2